A single sample gave rise to the 3 T cell receptor beta chains below, sequenced in a study of cytomegalovirus exposure and HLA in healthy donors (TCRdb year 2017). Library preparation employed the immunoSEQ multiplex PCR assay. The multiplex PCR relied on a mix of 60 forward primers for TCR Vbeta segments and 13 reverse primers for TCR Jbeta segments. TCRdb holds this immuneACCESS table with in-frame rearrangements only. Some clones are missing; in checked studies, unresolved V genes explain under half, and the rest has no known cause. Recorded for this sample are approximately 140,000 clones; about 80% of them occurred a single time. The ten largest clones take up approximately 1.9% of the sample. What was sequenced was PBMCs. The receptors shown here come from a woman in her forties in good health and CMV-seronegative.

V is TRBV25-1 and J is TRBJ2-1; 11 positions agree with TRBD2. V lost 6 bases to trimming and J lost 0 bases; unmatched junction nucleotides: 4. Germline CDR1 reads MGHDK; CDR2 reads SYGVNS. The CDR3 is 16 amino acids. As DNA, the CDR3 is TGTGCCAGCAGACCAACTAGCGGGAGCTCCTACAATGAGCAGTTCTTC. Translated: CASRPTSGSSYNEQFF. Based on the CDR3 plus reference TRBV25-1 and TRBJ2-1, the full variable domain is EADIYQTPRYLVIGTGKKITLECSQTMGHDKMYWYQQDPGMELHLIHYSYGVNSTEKGDLSSESTVSRIRTEHFPLTLESARPSHTSQYLCASRPTSGSSYNEQFFGPGTRLTVL.

The V call is TRBV27, the J call TRBJ2-3, with a possible D match to TRBD2 (5 bases). Germline CDR1 is MNHEY and CDR2 is SMNVEV (reference sequence). Between the trimmed V and J ends, which lost 5 bases and 2 bases, there was a span of 11 bases. The CDR3 length is 14 residues. CDR3 DNA: TGTGCCAGCAGTGACCGGGATGACACAGATACGCAGTATTTT. Amino acids: CASSDRDDTDTQYF.

This chain links TRBV7-2 with TRBJ1-1; D might be TRBD1 (5 bases). Germline CDR1 and CDR2: SGHTA and FQGNSA. The length of the CDR3 is 12 residues. Trimming pared 2 bases from V and 6 bases from J, leaving 7 bases between. The CDR3 protein is CASSLYRSEAFF. The DNA for the CDR3 is TGTGCCAGCAGCTTATACAGGTCTGAAGCTTTCTTT.